This record covers a single T cell receptor beta chain. The source of the sample is a study of shared T cell receptors in the human thymus. The data were produced by immunoSEQ multiplex PCR, yet TCRdb's version contains in-frame clones alone and is incomplete. This sample carries under 450,000 clones, around 93% of them seen once, and the ten largest clones take 0.015% to 0.02%. The specimen was thymocytes. The TCR sequence derives from a human donor.

CDR3 nucleotides: TGTGCCAGCAGCTTAGCGCTAAGTGGCGCGTACGAGCAGTACTTC. Its translation is CASSLALSGAYEQYF. This sequence joins TRBV7-9 and TRBJ2-7; D gene uncertain. The CDR3 extends over 15 amino acids. The V and J ends lost 0 bases and 4 bases respectively, with 13 bases between them. Germline lookup yields CDR1 SEHNR and CDR2 FQNEAQ (reference sequence).